The sequence of this T cell receptor (beta chain) was determined in a study of blood T cell repertoires in COVID-19. Study context: Whether acute or convalescent, the COVID-19 samples came from the United States, Italy and Spain. PBMCs, B-cell-depleted T cells, or T cells provided the cDNA or gDNA that made up the material.

V shed 6 bases and J 4 bases; nucleotides not matched to a gene: 10. Germline V gene sequence: CDR1 LGHNA, CDR2 YNFKEQ. The CDR3 runs 16 residues. Original processing methods: The authors estimated nucleated cell counts from reference gene primer amplification. TCRdb keeps only in-frame clones here, not all; method: immunoSEQ multiplex PCR. D and trimming come from the DNA, and the V and J calls and clone size come from that table. Among about 190,000 clones, 88% were seen once, and the ten largest hold 5.5% to 7%. The origin of this receptor is a man between 40 and 49 years old with active or convalescent COVID-19. The chain joins TRBV4-2 to TRBJ2-3; 10 bases are a match to TRBD2. Specimen: peripheral blood. The CDR3 nucleotides are TGTGCCAGCAGTTCCTACCTAGCGGGGGCCTCAGATACGCAGTATTTT. Its translation is CASSSYLAGASDTQYF.